The clone carrying this T cell receptor beta chain has only a few counts. Together with a sample-barcoded 5' primer, a J-beta primer mix was included in a second PCR lasting about 7 to 11 cycles. TCRdb re-analysed the 5' RACE reads in MiXCR, keeping a single row per CDR3 protein. The sample has over 1,500,000 distinct CDR3 sequences; 49% are singletons. The sample is drawn from a study of blood T cells in healthy people across ages. The source is a woman aged 40 to 49 in good health. The source material was blood.

The CDR3 region has the DNA TGTGCCAGCAACGGATACTATGGCTACACCTTC. It yields the protein CASNGYYGYTF. The gene calls are TRBV12-3 or TRBV12-4 and TRBJ1-2; D remains unclear. The CDR3 runs to 11 residues. The V end lost 7 bases, the J end lost 3 bases, and 6 bases lay between the germline ends.